Only a few counts were recorded for the clone carrying this T cell receptor beta chain. Some clones are missing from TCRdb's copy, which holds only in-frame ones; the method was immunoSEQ multiplex PCR. The data contain a few hundred thousand clones, almost 90% of them singletons. This specimen comes from a study of blood T cell repertoires in COVID-19. Study at large: Acute and convalescent COVID-19 samples came from the United States, Italy and Spain. Sources were T cells, B-cell-depleted T cells, or PBMCs; the material itself was cDNA or gDNA.

V gave up 0 bases and J gave up 3 bases, with 6 bases separating them. This CDR3 contains 13 residues. Germline V gives CDR1 LNHNV, CDR2 YYDKDF (reference sequence). Grouping used clinical history reported by participants in a survey and questionnaire. The specimen sequenced was PBMCs or T cells enriched from blood (not recorded which). This TCR was sampled from a woman under 30 with acute COVID-19. This chain connects TRBV15 to TRBJ2-7; D uncertain. Written as DNA, the CDR3 is TGTGCCACCAGCAGAGATCTCGGCTACGAGCAGTACTTC. Residues: CATSRDLGYEQYF.